This passage covers 28 T cell receptor beta chains from one sample sequenced in a study of Ad26.COV2.S vaccination and SARS-CoV-2 variants. Noted treatment: roughly 18 received Ad26.COV2.S at low or high dose, single or two shots; about 5 received placebo; per-sample allocation not given. Collection of the samples took place on day 63 after the first injection of vaccine or placebo. Produced via immunoSEQ multiplex PCR; TCRdb's table is partial and in-frame only. The profile shows around 310,000 clones, 85% to 90% of them singletons. The source material was peripheral blood, sampled in a trial of Ad26.COV2.S vaccine versus placebo. The receptors originated from a person aged 18 to 59 who received the Ad26.COV2.S COVID-19 vaccine or a placebo.

The chain carries TRBV9 and TRBJ1-1, with 7 bases fitting TRBD1. The J segment lost 1 base and the V segment lost 2 bases, leaving 11 bases of the junction unmatched. There are 17 residues in the CDR3. Germline CDR1 is SGDLS and CDR2 is YYNGEE. Here the CDR3 DNA reads TGTGCCAGCAGCGTGGCCCCAGGGGGGGACGAGAACACTGAAGCTTTCTTT. It encodes CASSVAPGGDENTEAFF.

The gene calls are TRBV6-6 and TRBJ2-3; D might be TRBD2 (5 bases). The CDR3 covers 15 residues. V was trimmed by 5 bases and J by 3 bases, leaving 15 bases between them. Germline CDR1 MNHNY, CDR2 SVGAGI (reference sequence). The CDR3 reads CASSALLRGTDTQYF. CDR3 in DNA: TGTGCCAGCAGTGCACTTCTCCGAGGGACAGATACGCAGTATTTT.

The rearrangement uses TRBV6-5 and TRBJ2-3; D gene ambiguous. Trimming took off 2 bases at V and 4 bases at J, with 13 bases between the two ends. This CDR3 contains 15 residues. CDR1 and CDR2 (germline): MNHEY, SVGAGI. Here the CDR3 DNA reads TGTGCCAGCAGTTACGGCCTAGGCCCAGCAGATACGCAGTATTTT. It codes for CASSYGLGPADTQYF.

The chain employs TRBV12-5 and TRBJ2-5, with D maybe TRBD1 (7 bases). The V gene's germline CDR1 is LGHNT and CDR2 FRNRAP. This CDR3 has 15 residues. Deletions cut 1 base from V and 3 bases from J, with 12 bases between. CDR3 bases: TGTGCTAGTGGTTTGGGCAGGGGGGAAAAAGAGACCCAGTACTTC. Its translation: CASGLGRGEKETQYF.

The chain couples TRBV29-1 to TRBJ1-2, with D possibly being TRBD1 (5 bases). Germline V gene lookup returns CDR1 SQVTM and CDR2 ANQGSEA. V was cut by 4 bases and J by 0 bases, with 6 bases left in between. This CDR3 comprises 12 residues. CDR3 nucleotide sequence: TGCAGCGTTGGACAGCCTAACTATGGCTACACCTTC. This gives the protein CSVGQPNYGYTF.

The rearrangement links TRBV11-2 to TRBJ1-3, with D possibly being TRBD1 (5 bases). Trimming removed 7 bases at V and 4 bases at J, with 17 bases between. Germline CDR1 is SGHAT and CDR2 is FQNNGV. CDR3 length equals 15 residues. The CDR3 sequence is CASITFKGSGNTIYF. For the CDR3, the DNA is TGTGCCAGCATCACCTTCAAGGGGTCGGGAAACACCATATATTTT.

In nucleotides, the CDR3 is TGTGCCAGCAGCTTATCAGGGTTATTGAACACTGAAGCTTTCTTT. This translates into CASSLSGLLNTEAFF. The J gene is TRBJ1-1, the V gene TRBV7-2; D possibly corresponds to TRBD1 (5 bases). Trimming stripped 2 bases from V and 0 bases from J, with 10 bases between. CDR1 is SGHTA, CDR2 FQGNSA, per germline. The CDR3 loop spans 15 amino acids.

A note on this clone: Different DNA sequences within this sample yield the same CDR3. The chain couples TRBV10-2 to TRBJ2-7; D unclear. This CDR3 is 14 amino acids long. Germline V gene sequence: CDR1 WSHSY, CDR2 SAAADI. V lost 3 bases, J lost 2 bases, and 11 bases lay in between. CDR3 sequence: CASSDSQIPYEQYV. CDR3 DNA sequence: TGCGCCAGCAGTGACAGCCAAATACCCTACGAGCAGTACGTC.

This chain connects TRBV6-6 to TRBJ1-2, with D uncertain. Trimming left V 2 bases short and J 4 bases short, with 8 bases between. The CDR3 covers 13 residues. Germline CDR1 and CDR2: MNHNY and SVGAGI (reference sequence). The DNA of the CDR3 is TGTGCCAGCAGTTACGAACAGCCCTATGGCTACACCTTC. It encodes CASSYEQPYGYTF.

The chain recombines TRBV7-3 with TRBJ2-2; no clear D. The CDR3 runs to 16 residues. Germline V gives CDR1 SGHTA, CDR2 FQGTGA. Deletions cut 5 bases from V and 1 base from J, with 14 bases between. The CDR3 reads CASSPHIRMNTGELFF. In DNA form, the CDR3 reads TGTGCCAGCAGCCCACATATCCGGATGAACACCGGGGAGCTGTTTTTT.

The rearrangement uses TRBV27 and TRBJ1-1; the D is unclear. Germline CDR1 reads MNHEY; CDR2 reads SMNVEV (reference sequence). The V end lost 0 bases, the J end lost 3 bases, and 5 bases lay between the germline ends. CDR3 size: 13 residues. CDR3 region: CASSLSLYTEAFF. In nucleotides, the CDR3 is TGTGCCAGCAGTTTATCGTTATACACTGAAGCTTTCTTT.

This chain connects TRBV11-2 to TRBJ1-4; a possible D gene is TRBD1 (5 bases). Trimming stripped 6 bases from V and 12 bases from J, with 17 bases between. CDR1 and CDR2 (germline): SGHAT, FQNNGV. The CDR3 extends over 13 amino acids. CDR3: CASSPDQGRQLFF. The CDR3 coding sequence is TGTGCCAGCAGTCCTGATCAGGGAAGACAACTGTTTTTT.

Only one count was recorded for this clone. The J gene is TRBJ1-1, the V gene TRBV11-3, with D perhaps TRBD1 (6 bases). V lost 4 bases to trimming and J lost 4 bases, with 10 bases between them. CDR1 and CDR2 (germline): SGHNT, YENEEA. The CDR3 consists of 13 residues. The DNA of the CDR3 is TGTGCCAGCAGCTGGAAAGGGGGCACTGAAGCTTTCTTT. This sequence encodes CASSWKGGTEAFF.

The chain recombines TRBV28 with TRBJ2-3; D call uncertain. Germline V gene data show CDR1 as MDHEN and CDR2 as SYDVKM. V was shortened by 7 bases and J by 3 bases, with 14 bases between the two germline ends. The CDR3 extends over 14 amino acids. Here the CDR3 reads CASTSSLGTDTQYF. The CDR3 nucleotides read TGTGCCAGCACCTCTTCCTTGGGAACAGATACGCAGTATTTT.

This chain uses TRBV2 with TRBJ2-5; D possibly uses TRBD1 or TRBD2 (5 bases each). V was clipped by 3 bases and J by 0 bases, with 8 bases between them. This CDR3 comprises 14 residues. Germline V CDR1 and CDR2: SNHLY, FYNNEI. The CDR3 DNA reads as TGTGCCAGCAGTGATTGGGACGACCAAGAGACCCAGTACTTC. As protein: CASSDWDDQETQYF.

This sequence joins TRBV2 and TRBJ1-2; the D gene is possibly TRBD1 (5 bases). The CDR3 length is 12 residues. Trimming left V 11 bases short and J 8 bases short, with 18 bases between. In germline, CDR1 is SNHLY, CDR2 FYNNEI. The DNA of the CDR3 is TGTGCCTCGCAAGTAGGGGCGCGAGGCTACACCTTC. Its translation: CASQVGARGYTF.

This chain connects TRBV7-6 to TRBJ2-1; 8 nucleotides match TRBD2. Per germline, CDR1 SGHVS and CDR2 FNYEAQ. V lost 5 bases, J lost 8 bases, and 8 bases stayed unmatched. This CDR3 spans 14 amino acids. CDR3: CASSVSGRQDEQFF. CDR3 in DNA: TGTGCCAGCAGCGTCAGCGGGAGACAGGATGAGCAGTTCTTC.

V usage is TRBV3-1 (or the pseudogene TRBV3-2) and J usage is TRBJ2-3; 7 bases are shared with TRBD1. CDR1 LGHDT and CDR2 YNNKEL come from the germline V gene (reference sequence). The CDR3 covers 15 residues. Trimming took 0 bases from V and 7 from J; bases not matched to a gene: 7. The DNA of the CDR3 is TGTGCCAGCAGCCAAGAGAATTCAGGGGGAAATACGCAGTATTTT. It specifies CASSQENSGGNTQYF.

This clone turned up a few times. This rearrangement joins TRBV10-3 to TRBJ2-3; no definite D call. The CDR3 covers 15 residues. V lost 3 bases and J 5 bases, leaving 15 bases between the germline ends. From germline, CDR1 is ENHRY and CDR2 SYGVKD. This chain's CDR3 is CAISEPLLLGDTQYF. The DNA for the CDR3 is TGTGCCATCAGTGAACCCCTACTACTCGGAGATACGCAGTATTTT.

The rearrangement uses TRBV9 and TRBJ2-5; D may be TRBD1 or TRBD2 (6 bases each). CDR1 is SGDLS and CDR2 is YYNGEE in the germline V gene. This CDR3 is 17 amino acids long. V shed 4 bases and J shed 4 bases, with 23 bases lying between them. CDR3 nucleotides: TGTGCCAGCAGCCCGGTACGGGGGCTCGGAAGGAGAGAGACCCAGTACTTC. Residues: CASSPVRGLGRRETQYF. The entire variable domain, with the rest obtained from reference TRBV9 and TRBJ2-5, is as follows: DSGVTQTPKHLITATGQRVTLRCSPRSGDLSVYWYQQSLDQGLQFLIQYYNGEERAKGNILERFSAQQFPDLHSELNLSSLELGDSALYFCASSPVRGLGRRETQYFGPGTRLLVL.

This clone was counted a single time. The rearrangement links TRBV2 to TRBJ1-1; D unresolved. This CDR3 has 14 amino acids. V shed 4 bases and J shed 5 bases, with 14 bases lying between them. Germline V CDR1 and CDR2: SNHLY, FYNNEI. The CDR3 coding sequence is TGTGCCAGCAGTGTACGGCAGCTCAGGACTGAAGCTTTCTTT. Its translation: CASSVRQLRTEAFF.

The chain combines TRBV18 with TRBJ1-1; 7 bases are shared with TRBD1. This CDR3 has 17 amino acids. The ends lost 6 bases at V and 6 bases at J; junction bases unmatched: 19. Per the germline V gene, CDR1 is KGHSH and CDR2 is LQKENI. The CDR3 loop reads CASSPITLTGRVAEAFF. The DNA of the CDR3 is TGTGCCAGCTCCCCTATCACACTGACAGGGCGCGTCGCTGAAGCTTTCTTT. Complete variable domain (other parts from reference TRBV18 and TRBJ1-1): NAGVMQNPRHLVRRRGQEARLRCSPMKGHSHVYWYRQLPEEGLKFMVYLQKENIIDESGMPKERFSAEFPKEGPSILRIQQVVRGDSAAYFCASSPITLTGRVAEAFFGQGTRLTVV.

V is TRBV9 and J is TRBJ2-2; 8 nucleotides line up with TRBD2. Germline lookup yields CDR1 SGDLS and CDR2 YYNGEE. The CDR3 spans 16 residues. V gave up 1 base and J gave up 6 bases; unmatched junction bases: 8. The CDR3 protein is CASSVSAGGRSGELFF. CDR3 coding DNA: TGTGCCAGCAGCGTATCGGCGGGGGGTCGCTCCGGGGAGCTGTTTTTT.

The CDR3 spells CASSYRATDTQYF. CDR3 in DNA: TGTGCCAGCTCGTACAGGGCCACAGATACGCAGTATTTT. This rearrangement joins TRBV18 to TRBJ2-3, with D possibly TRBD1 on 6 matching bases. V gave up 6 bases and J gave up 2 bases, with 9 bases separating them. Germline CDR1 and CDR2: KGHSH and LQKENI. CDR3 length equals 13 residues.

The rearrangement joins TRBV6-2 or TRBV6-3 to TRBJ2-5; TRBD2 might be the D (5 bases). This CDR3 spans 13 amino acids. Trimming stripped 6 bases from V and 5 bases from J, with 13 bases between. Germline V gene data show CDR1 as MNHEY and CDR2 as SVGEGT. CDR3 region: CASSPLAGETQYF. The CDR3 region has the DNA TGTGCCAGCAGCCCCCTAGCCGGGGAGACCCAGTACTTC.

V and J are TRBV5-4 and TRBJ2-1; 9 bases match TRBD1. Germline lookup yields CDR1 SGHNT and CDR2 YYREEE (reference sequence). V lost 4 bases and J lost 6; bases outside the gene matches: 5. CDR3 length: 14 residues. The CDR3 protein is CASSTPTGGNEQFF. The DNA of the CDR3 is TGTGCCAGCAGCACCCCGACAGGGGGCAATGAGCAGTTCTTC.

The chain has TRBV20-1 and TRBJ1-2, with D unclear. The CDR3 has 9 amino acids. V was cut by 4 bases and J by 3 bases, with 0 bases left in between. CDR1 and CDR2 from the germline V gene are DFQATT and SNEGSKA (reference sequence). CDR3 sequence (DNA): TGCAGTGCTAACTATGGCTACACCTTC. This sequence encodes CSANYGYTF.

The rearrangement uses TRBV7-2 and TRBJ1-2; 7 nucleotides align to TRBD1. Germline V gives CDR1 SGHTA, CDR2 FQGNSA. This CDR3 contains 16 residues. V shed 4 bases, J shed 0 bases, and the junction held 8 bases outside the gene matches. This chain's CDR3 is CASSSSPTGTNYGYTF. In DNA form, the CDR3 reads TGTGCCAGCAGCTCTAGTCCGACAGGGACTAACTATGGCTACACCTTC.